This T cell receptor beta chain was sequenced in a study of shared clonotypes between healthy human individuals (dated by TCRdb to about 2020). General notes on the study: A couple of women and three men aged 18 to 49 years were included in the cohort. Between about 0.8 and 9 billion PBMCs per donor were obtained by leukapheresis. For each donor, CD4 naive and CD4 memory were each run on three plates, CD8 naive on two plates, and CD8 memory on one plate. To estimate repertoire size and how much clonotypes are shared between individuals, the study performed deep sequencing of blood TCR repertoires from a few healthy adults. Different laboratories and diverse techniques were used to prepare libraries and sequence TCR repertoires, to increase sequencing depth and limit assay-specific biases.

Using the deep immunoSEQ assay, TCR CDR3 regions were amplified from genomic DNA by multiplex PCR. Extracted genomic DNA from each cell subset was distributed evenly across all wells of several immunoSEQ 96-well plates, and each plate was treated as a replicate. For sorted subsets, each replicate PCR was loaded with roughly 200 ng genomic DNA, equivalent to 25,000 to 30,000 T cell genomes. Purified libraries were measured with a Qubit 3.0 fluorometer, size-checked on a Bioanalyzer 2100, and measured again with the KAPA Library Quantification kit. Each immunoSEQ 96-well plate was sequenced on its own single-read 150-cycle Illumina NextSeq 550 flow cell. On the study's bioinformatics: Because the immunoSEQ output included only junctional sequences and no quality scores, the filtering could not be the same as the filtering used for full-length reads. Sequences were annotated with PyIR, a Python wrapper for IgBLAST v1.9, and V/J genes and CDR3 were assigned using IMGT germline references. Reads were filtered out if the reads had weak V/J assignments (E-value above 1e-6), no CDR3, stop codons, out-of-frame junctions, or ambiguous translated residues. A V3J clonotype was defined by an identical inferred V gene, J gene, and CDR3 amino acid sequence. To compute the percentage overlap between repertoires, the number of shared unique clonotypes was divided by the size of the smaller repertoire. RTK rarefaction, the Chao1 estimator, and Recon v2.1 estimates of unobserved clonotypes were used to assess repertoire richness. Generation probabilities were computed with OLGA for all TCRbeta clonotypes obtained by the gDNA method from several donors. The table comes from immuneACCESS by way of TCRdb, which keeps in-frame sequences with V and J called. Part of the clones is missing from these tables; in studies checked, under half for an unresolved V gene and the rest for unknown reasons. V, J and clone size were drawn from that table, and D and trimming were deduced from the DNA. This sample comprises some 2,000,000 clones, almost 96% of them detected only once. The ten largest clones add up to roughly 0.13% of the sample.

This clone was seen more than once but under ten times. Which antigen it targets is not known. Base qualities are missing; no much larger clone stands one base away. Donors were healthy HIV-negative adults with no recently reported acute infections or vaccinations. All donors were Caucasian adults living in Nashville, Tennessee, USA. CD4+ T cells were enriched by magnetic negative selection, after which naive cells were positively selected on CD45RA and the negative fraction was taken as the memory subset. After blood collection by leukapheresis, PBMCs were isolated using Ficoll-Histopaque density gradient centrifugation and then cryopreserved in the vapor phase of liquid nitrogen. Analytical flow cytometry was used to check the purity and quantity of each magnetically sorted T cell population. Genomic DNA was isolated from every sorted fraction and measured by UV absorbance on a Nanodrop 2000c. What the study reported, not specific to this receptor: Sampling was restricted to blood, and TCR repertoires in tissue are likely to differ from TCR repertoires in blood. Roughly 5% of naive CD4, 3.5% of naive CD8, 2.3% of memory CD4, and about 0.4% of memory CD8 clonotypes were shared across several donors. Rarefaction of sorted-subset datasets indicated incomplete sequencing despite the large sequencing depth. Larger estimated clonotype richness was generally found for naive subsets than for memory subsets. Because the study included only a small number of donors, the genetic and exposure-history diversity represented was limited. Compared with non-shared clonotypes, the clonotypes found in all four sorted-subset donors had higher generation probabilities. Pairwise subsampling led to the expectation that sequencing depth would affect the degree of clonotype sharing among donors.

The receptor's source is a man younger than 30 in good health. The sequenced material came from naive CD4+ T cells sorted from blood. The cell subset or site label on this specimen signifies: CD45RA+ positively selected.

The bases read TGTGCCAGCAGTCCAGGGAGGAGCAATCAGCCCCAGCATTTT. Translated, it reads CASSPGRSNQPQHF. This chain is built from TRBV6-1 and TRBJ1-5; matching of 5 bases hints at TRBD1 as the D gene. Inclusive of the bounding cysteine and phenylalanine, the CDR3 is 14 residues long. Just CDR3 DNA is preserved here, 42 bases in frame from base 1. The germline V gene supplies CDR1 MNHNS and CDR2 SASEGT. A distance of 9 bases separates the germline ends of V and J, which lose 5 bases and 1 base respectively.